This T cell receptor (beta chain) is drawn from a study of cytomegalovirus exposure and HLA in healthy donors. The V and J ends lost 3 bases and 7 bases, in that order; junction bases with no gene match: 13. The CDR3 is 17 amino acids. Looked up from germline, CDR1 is LNHDA and CDR2 is SQIVND (reference sequence). The PCR employed 60 Vbeta primers together with 13 Jbeta primers. Measured with immunoSEQ multiplex PCR; TCRdb has only the in-frame clones, and not every one. The sample consists of 150,000 to 200,000 clones, about 88% of them appearing once. Notes on this clone: What it binds is not known.

Study-level results: Versus the 666-donor mean, an Asian-associated ancestry cluster reportedly showed fewer N-insertions in a later analysis.

The chain couples TRBV19 to TRBJ2-2; 8 bases map to TRBD1. This TCR came from a young man in good health and CMV-seropositive. Sequencing input: PBMCs. Written as DNA, the CDR3 is TGTGCCAGTAGTATCCGGACAGGGCGAGTCACCGTCGGGGAGCTGTTTTTT. This codes for CASSIRTGRVTVGELFF.